The 11 T cell receptor beta chains below were found in one sample sequenced in a study of T cell responses to AZD1222 COVID-19 vaccine. Sequencing was performed with immunoSEQ multiplex PCR; in TCRdb, only in-frame clones are kept and a portion is missing. This sample has some 120,000 clones, with 90% found just once. The sequencing here drew on peripheral blood, taken on day 0 of MenACWY control vaccination. The origin of the receptors is an adult in good health.

Only one count was recorded for this clone. Here the CDR3 DNA reads TGTGCCAGTAGCCCTGGCGCTAGCGGAGCTCAGTTCTTC. This gives the protein CASSPGASGAQFF. V usage is TRBV19 and J usage is TRBJ2-1, with 7 bases aligning to TRBD2. This CDR3 has 13 amino acids. Germline values: CDR1 LNHDA, CDR2 SQIVND (reference sequence). Trimming cost V 6 bases and J 13 bases; bases outside gene matches: 12. The complete variable domain, with remaining parts taken from reference TRBV19 and TRBJ2-1, reads DGGITQSPKYLFRKEGQNVTLSCEQNLNHDAMYWYRQDPGQGLRLIYYSQIVNDFQKGDIAEGYSVSREKKESFPLTVTSAQKNPTAFYLCASSPGASGAQFFGPGTRLTVL.

The chain carries TRBV7-2 and TRBJ1-2; D perhaps matches TRBD1 (6 bases). The CDR3 length is 15 residues. Germline V gene data show CDR1 as SGHTA and CDR2 as FQGNSA. The V and J ends lost 3 bases and 4 bases respectively, with 15 bases between them. The CDR3 region is CASSFTEGVGYGYTF. CDR3 in DNA: TGTGCCAGCAGCTTTACAGAGGGGGTTGGCTATGGCTACACCTTC.

The rearrangement joins TRBV11-3 to TRBJ2-3; TRBD2 aligns across 11 bases. Germline V gene sequence: CDR1 SGHNT, CDR2 YENEEA. J was trimmed by 0 bases and V by 1 base; bases with no gene match: 0. The CDR3 loop spans 16 amino acids. CDR3 sequence: CASSLGLAGSTDTQYF. In nucleotides, the CDR3 is TGTGCCAGCAGCTTAGGACTAGCGGGGAGCACAGATACGCAGTATTTT.

The V call is TRBV30, the J call TRBJ2-3, with D possibly TRBD2 on 6 matching bases. The V end was cut by 0 bases, the J end by 0 bases, with 10 bases between. The CDR3 runs 15 residues. Germline values: CDR1 GTSNPN, CDR2 SVGIG (reference sequence). CDR3 residues: CAWSVPGGSTDTQYF. Here the CDR3 DNA reads TGTGCCTGGAGTGTACCCGGGGGAAGCACAGATACGCAGTATTTT.

This clone appeared a few times. The chain couples TRBV10-2 to TRBJ1-5, with 7 positions matching TRBD1. The V gene end was trimmed by 7 bases and the J gene end by 0 bases; junction bases not matched to a gene: 12. Germline V gene sequence: CDR1 WSHSY, CDR2 SAAADI. This CDR3 region has 17 residues. In nucleotides, the CDR3 is TGCGCCAGCACAGAGAGACAGGGAGGATATAGCAATCAGCCCCAGCATTTT. As protein: CASTERQGGYSNQPQHF.

V and J are TRBV7-8 and TRBJ1-1; 8 positions agree with TRBD1. With V trimmed by 2 bases and J by 7 bases, 3 bases remained unmatched. Germline CDR1 and CDR2: SGHVS and FQNEAQ. The CDR3 sequence is 13 residues long. The CDR3, as DNA: TGTGCCAGCAGCTTAACTGGGACAGGTGAAGCTTTCTTT. Translation gives CASSLTGTGEAFF.

The chain employs TRBV7-9 and TRBJ1-1; no definite D call. CDR3 length: 15 amino acids. The V end lost 1 base, the J end lost 3 bases, and 12 bases lay between the germline ends. CDR1 is SEHNR, CDR2 FQNEAQ, per germline (reference sequence). CDR3 sequence (DNA): TGTGCCAGCAGCTTAGTGATGGTCGGGGACACTGAAGCTTTCTTT. It codes for CASSLVMVGDTEAFF.

The chain uses TRBV29-1 and TRBJ2-7, with D possibly TRBD1 on 6 matching bases. Per germline, CDR1 SQVTM and CDR2 ANQGSEA. V was shortened by 7 bases and J by 3 bases, with 10 bases between the two germline ends. The CDR3 consists of 11 residues. CDR3 region: CSASDSYEQYF. CDR3 sequence (DNA): TGCAGCGCCTCGGACAGCTACGAGCAGTACTTC.

V is TRBV12-3 or TRBV12-4 and J is TRBJ2-3, with D possibly TRBD1 on 6 matching bases. V lost 5 bases and J 5 bases, leaving 11 bases between the germline ends. The length of the CDR3 is 13 residues. The CDR3 DNA sequence: TGTGCCAGCAGTCCCAGAGGGGGAGATACGCAGTATTTT. This codes for CASSPRGGDTQYF.

V and J are TRBV4-1 and TRBJ2-7, with TRBD1 matching over 11 bases. Germline V gene lookup returns CDR1 MGHRA and CDR2 YSYEKL. The CDR3 length is 14 residues. The junction had 5 bases not matched to a gene; V was cut back by 5 bases and J by 5 bases. CDR3 amino acids: CASSFGQGADEQYV. The CDR3 region has the DNA TGCGCCAGCAGCTTCGGACAGGGGGCGGACGAGCAGTACGTC.

The rearrangement uses TRBV29-1 and TRBJ2-1; 10 bases align to TRBD2. Per germline, CDR1 SQVTM and CDR2 ANQGSEA. This CDR3 spans 15 amino acids. The V segment lost 0 bases and the J segment 6 bases; nucleotides outside the gene matches: 5. CDR3 residues: CSVEDRASGSNEQFF. CDR3 coding DNA: TGCAGCGTTGAAGATCGGGCTAGCGGGAGCAATGAGCAGTTCTTC.